The next 18 T cell receptor beta chains were all read from a single sample in a study of cytomegalovirus exposure and HLA in healthy donors. The primer mix had 60 Vbeta and 13 Jbeta primers. TCRdb's table, derived via immunoSEQ multiplex PCR, lists solely in-frame clones and lacks some. The sample yields some 180,000 clones, more than 60% seen once. The sample comprised PBMCs. These receptors all stem from a man younger than 35 in good health and CMV-seronegative.

The V and J genes are TRBV19 and TRBJ1-5; D uncertain. The CDR3 covers 16 residues. Trimming stripped 1 base from V and 4 bases from J, with 14 bases between. The V gene's germline CDR1 is LNHDA and CDR2 SQIVND (reference sequence). This CDR3 reads CASSIVKGPGNQPQHF. The CDR3, as DNA: TGTGCCAGTAGTATAGTAAAGGGTCCGGGGAATCAGCCCCAGCATTTT.

V usage is TRBV9 and J usage is TRBJ1-2; D ambiguous. With 4 bases removed from V and 5 bases from J, the gap between germline ends came to 15 bases. From germline, CDR1 is SGDLS and CDR2 YYNGEE. The CDR3 runs to 14 residues. CDR3 region: CASSLIQAGYGYTF. For the CDR3, the DNA is TGTGCCAGCAGCCTAATCCAGGCTGGGTATGGCTACACCTTC.

The chain couples TRBV30 to TRBJ2-1; D possibly corresponds to TRBD1 (6 bases). The germline CDR1 and CDR2 sequences are GTSNPN and SVGIG (reference sequence). This CDR3 contains 15 residues. Trimming left V 1 base short and J 2 bases short, with 12 bases between. This chain's CDR3 is CAWSEDSNPYNEQFF. In nucleotides, the CDR3 is TGTGCCTGGAGTGAGGACAGTAACCCCTACAATGAGCAGTTCTTC. Supplemented by reference TRBV30 and TRBJ2-1, the full variable domain reads SQTIHQWPATLVQPVGSPLSLECTVEGTSNPNLYWYRQAAGRGLQLLFYSVGIGQISSEVPQNLSASRPQDRQFILSSKKLLLSDSGFYLCAWSEDSNPYNEQFFGPGTRLTVL.

The chain has TRBV2 and TRBJ2-2, with 11 bases lining up with TRBD1. The CDR3 totals 15 residues. Germline CDR1 and CDR2: SNHLY and FYNNEI. The V segment lost 6 bases and the J segment 3 bases; nucleotides outside the gene matches: 3. This chain's CDR3 is CASRGTGGHTGELFF. CDR3 nucleotides: TGTGCCAGCAGGGGGACAGGGGGGCACACCGGGGAGCTGTTTTTT.

The chain is built from TRBV19 and TRBJ1-1; 7 positions match TRBD1. Per the germline V gene, CDR1 is LNHDA and CDR2 is SQIVND (reference sequence). V was clipped by 6 bases and J by 5 bases; unmatched bases: 6. The length of the CDR3 is 13 residues. This CDR3 is CASRKQGRTEAFF. The CDR3 bases are TGTGCCAGTAGAAAACAGGGGCGGACTGAAGCTTTCTTT.

J is TRBJ2-1 and V is TRBV7-8, with TRBD2 identical over 10 bases. With 2 bases clipped from V and 3 bases from J, the junction kept 4 bases outside the gene matches. Germline V gives CDR1 SGHVS, CDR2 FQNEAQ. This CDR3 region has 16 residues. Here the CDR3 reads CASSLTQRGGYNEQFF. The CDR3 nucleotides are TGTGCCAGCAGCTTAACCCAGCGGGGGGGCTACAATGAGCAGTTCTTC.

This sequence joins TRBV12-5 and TRBJ1-3; 7 nucleotides agree with TRBD1. CDR1 and CDR2 (germline): LGHNT, FRNRAP. The CDR3 is 18 amino acids. With V trimmed by 1 base and J by 2 bases, 11 bases remained unmatched. CDR3: CASGLASVDRRTGNTIYF. The CDR3 nucleotides read TGTGCTAGTGGTTTGGCCTCCGTGGACAGGAGAACTGGAAACACCATATATTTT.

This sequence joins TRBV4-1 and TRBJ2-5; D not resolved. TRBJ2-7 explains the end of the DNA better; the J call may be wrong. This CDR3 contains 15 residues. CDR1 is MGHRA, CDR2 YSYEKL, per germline. The CDR3 DNA sequence: TGCGCCAGCAGCCAACACGCCTTGATAACCTACGAGCAGTACTTC. Residues: CASSQHALITYEQYF.

The V gene is TRBV5-1, the J gene TRBJ2-1, with D tentatively TRBD2 (7 bases). This CDR3 has 14 residues. Germline V CDR1 and CDR2: SGHRS, YFSETQ. V lost 4 bases, J lost 5 bases, and 13 bases lay in between. CDR3 in amino acids: CASSEGGVDNEQFF. DNA for the CDR3: TGCGCCAGCAGCGAGGGGGGGGTCGACAATGAGCAGTTCTTC.

The chain has TRBV10-3 and TRBJ2-5; D is uncertain. Trimming cost V 0 bases and J 4 bases, with 9 bases left between them. Germline V CDR1 and CDR2: ENHRY, SYGVKD. This CDR3 has 14 amino acids. Written as DNA, the CDR3 is TGTGCCATCAGTGAGTCTGGGCTCCCAGAGACCCAGTACTTC. This encodes CAISESGLPETQYF.

CDR3 amino acids: CASSGLARETQYF. DNA for the CDR3: TGTGCCAGCAGCGGACTAGCCCGAGAGACCCAGTACTTC. The chain joins TRBV2 to TRBJ2-5; 8 nucleotides align to TRBD2. In germline, CDR1 is SNHLY, CDR2 FYNNEI. V trimming: 6 bases; J trimming: 4 bases; junction bases outside the gene matches: 4. CDR3 length: 13 amino acids.

V and J are TRBV7-2 and TRBJ2-3; 8 bases line up with TRBD2. V lost 1 base and J lost 4; bases outside the gene matches: 4. The CDR3 is 15 residues long. Germline V lookup: CDR1 SGHTA, CDR2 FQGNSA. The chain's CDR3 is CASSLVGGGPDTQYF. CDR3 DNA: TGTGCCAGCAGCTTAGTCGGGGGGGGCCCAGATACGCAGTATTTT.

The chain recombines TRBV19 with TRBJ2-7; TRBD1 might be the D (6 bases). This CDR3 region has 14 residues. V was pared by 3 bases and J by 4 bases, with 13 bases between. From germline, CDR1 is LNHDA and CDR2 SQIVND (reference sequence). This CDR3 reads CASSIQGGTYEQYF. The CDR3 bases are TGTGCCAGTAGTATTCAAGGGGGAACTTACGAGCAGTACTTC.

The V and J genes are TRBV27 and TRBJ2-7, with TRBD2 identical over 7 bases. The CDR3 covers 13 residues. Germline assignment: CDR1 MNHEY and CDR2 SMNVEV (reference sequence). V lost 4 bases and J lost 5; bases outside the gene matches: 5. The CDR3 loop is CASSSREENEQYF. The CDR3 DNA reads TGTGCCAGCAGTTCCCGGGAGGAAAACGAGCAGTACTTC.

The V gene is TRBV5-1, the J gene TRBJ2-7; a weak D match, TRBD2 (6 bases). The ends were cut back, 3 bases at V and 4 bases at J, with 14 bases in the middle. CDR3 length: 14 residues. Per the germline V gene, CDR1 is SGHRS and CDR2 is YFSETQ. Here the CDR3 DNA reads TGCGCCAGCAGCTCCCAACCGGGACTTTACGAGCAGTACTTC. Protein product: CASSSQPGLYEQYF. The full variable domain, rest sourced from reference TRBV5-1 and TRBJ2-7, is KAGVTQTPRYLIKTRGQQVTLSCSPISGHRSVSWYQQTPGQGLQFLFEYFSETQRNKGNFPGRFSGRQFSNSRSEMNVSTLELGDSALYLCASSSQPGLYEQYFGPGTRLTVT.

CDR3 loop: CASSKQFEAFF. CDR3 in DNA: TGTGCCAGCAGCAAACAGTTTGAAGCTTTCTTT. The chain uses TRBV11-3 and TRBJ1-1; D is unresolved. The germline V gene has CDR1 SGHNT and CDR2 YENEEA. V was pared by 5 bases and J by 7 bases, with 8 bases between. The CDR3 runs 11 residues.

This chain connects TRBV4-3 to TRBJ2-3; 11 nucleotides match TRBD1. The CDR3 extends over 16 amino acids. Germline CDR1 LGHNA, CDR2 YSLEER. V lost 6 bases to trimming and J lost 4 bases; unmatched junction nucleotides: 9. Here the CDR3 DNA reads TGCGCCAGCAGTCGATTAACGGGACAGGGGGCAGATACGCAGTATTTT. This codes for CASSRLTGQGADTQYF.

The J gene is TRBJ1-1, the V gene TRBV7-2; tentatively, D is TRBD1 (5 bases). Looked up from germline, CDR1 is SGHTA and CDR2 is FQGNSA. Trimming removed 4 bases from V and 4 bases from J, with 19 bases in between. The length of the CDR3 is 16 residues. The CDR3 DNA reads as TGTGCCAGCAGCTCGAGGTGGAGCGGGGCCGCCACTGAAGCTTTCTTT. This codes for CASSSRWSGAATEAFF.